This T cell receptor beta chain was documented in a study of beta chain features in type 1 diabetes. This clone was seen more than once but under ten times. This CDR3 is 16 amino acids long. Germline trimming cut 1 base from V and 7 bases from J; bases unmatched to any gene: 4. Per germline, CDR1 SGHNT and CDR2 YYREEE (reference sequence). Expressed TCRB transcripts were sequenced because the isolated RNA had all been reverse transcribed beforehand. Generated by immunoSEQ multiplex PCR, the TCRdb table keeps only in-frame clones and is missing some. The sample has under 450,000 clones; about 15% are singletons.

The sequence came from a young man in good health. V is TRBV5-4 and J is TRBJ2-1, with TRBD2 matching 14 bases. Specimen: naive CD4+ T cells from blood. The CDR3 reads CASSLWGTSGSNEQFF. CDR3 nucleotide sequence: TGTGCCAGCAGCTTGTGGGGGACTAGCGGGAGTAATGAGCAGTTCTTC.